The rows below give T cell receptor beta chains drawn from one sample of a study of T cell responses to AZD1222 COVID-19 vaccine. Assay used: immunoSEQ multiplex PCR; TCRdb lists only in-frame clones, some missing. This table holds roughly 140,000 clones, about nine tenths found once. Sequencing used peripheral blood, obtained on day 0 of AZD1222 vaccination. These receptors were collected from an adult in good health. The CDR3 runs from the conserved cysteine through the conserved F or W. The D gene is left open where the match is weak. Not every row has a clone size; where given, it reads once, few, many or a size class.

j_call clone_size v_call d_call cdr3_aa cdr3_nt
TRBJ2-3 - TRBV6-5 TRBD1 CASSQGASIDTQYF TGTGCCAGCAGCCAGGGGGCAAGTATAGATACGCAGTATTTT
TRBJ2-1 - TRBV11-1 TRBD2 CASSFKRGGNEQFF TGTGCCAGCAGCTTCAAGCGGGGGGGGAATGAGCAGTTCTTC
TRBJ1-4 - TRBV18 - CASSPGVNEKLFF TGTGCCAGCTCACCAGGGGTAAATGAAAAACTGTTTTTT
TRBJ2-1 - TRBV5-6 - CASSLLSGSHNEQFF TGTGCCAGCAGCTTGCTGTCTGGCTCTCACAATGAGCAGTTCTTC
TRBJ2-2 - TRBV5-1 - CASSLPTGTGELFF TGCGCCAGCAGCTTGCCAACAGGGACCGGGGAGCTGTTTTTT
TRBJ1-6 - TRBV5-1 TRBD1 CASSTGAYNSPLHF TGCGCCAGCAGTACAGGGGCTTATAATTCACCCCTCCACTTT
TRBJ1-6 - TRBV5-1 - CASSLSGESSPLHF TGCGCCAGCAGCTTGTCTGGGGAGAGTTCACCCCTCCACTTT
TRBJ1-5 - TRBV7-3 - CASSLVGGGNQPQHF TGTGCCAGCAGCTTAGTCGGGGGAGGCAATCAGCCCCAGCATTTT
TRBJ2-1 once TRBV29-1 TRBD1 CSVTGTGGFNEQFF TGCAGCGTGACCGGGACAGGGGGTTTCAATGAGCAGTTCTTC
TRBJ1-1 - TRBV29-1 - CSAGPWSDTEAFF TGCAGCGCCGGCCCATGGTCAGACACTGAAGCTTTCTTT
TRBJ2-1 - TRBV19 - CASSPRGGTYNEQFF TGTGCCAGTAGTCCCAGGGGGGGGACCTACAATGAGCAGTTCTTC
TRBJ1-2 - TRBV12-3/TRBV12-4 - CASSATASNGYTF TGTGCCAGCAGTGCGACCGCCTCCAATGGCTACACCTTC
TRBJ2-3 - TRBV11-2 TRBD2 CASSRSSGAGATDTQYF TGTGCCAGCAGCCGATCCAGCGGCGCGGGAGCCACAGATACGCAGTATTTT
TRBJ1-1 - TRBV25-1 - CASSELRGNTEAFF TGTGCCAGCAGTGAACTTCGGGGGAACACTGAAGCTTTCTTT
TRBJ1-2 - TRBV5-4 TRBD1 CASSALGWQGGYGYTF TGTGCCAGCAGCGCACTAGGGTGGCAGGGGGGCTATGGCTACACCTTC
TRBJ2-5 - TRBV25-1 TRBD1 CASSGTGEVETQYF TGTGCCAGCAGTGGGACAGGGGAAGTAGAGACCCAGTACTTC
TRBJ2-6 few TRBV2 TRBD1 CASRFQGATSGANVLTF TGTGCCAGCAGGTTTCAGGGGGCGACCTCTGGGGCCAACGTCCTGACTTTC
TRBJ2-5 - TRBV27 - CASTPSGLTGETQYF TGTGCCAGCACCCCCTCCGGGCTAACGGGTGAGACCCAGTACTTC
TRBJ1-6 - TRBV5-4 - CASSAGPTNSPLHF TGTGCCAGCAGCGCGGGACCGACTAATTCACCCCTCCACTTT
TRBJ1-1 - TRBV5-4 - CASSPVGAPGNTEAFF TGTGCCAGCAGCCCTGTTGGGGCGCCGGGGAACACTGAAGCTTTCTTT
TRBJ1-2 - TRBV5-6 TRBD1 CASRADRGLNGYTF TGTGCCAGCAGGGCTGACAGGGGGCTAAATGGCTACACCTTC
TRBJ1-2 - TRBV6-6 - CASLRVDGYTF TGTGCCAGCCTCAGAGTTGATGGCTACACCTTC
TRBJ1-2 once TRBV6-4 - CASSVDGQIGYTF TGTGCCAGCAGTGTAGACGGGCAAATAGGCTACACCTTC